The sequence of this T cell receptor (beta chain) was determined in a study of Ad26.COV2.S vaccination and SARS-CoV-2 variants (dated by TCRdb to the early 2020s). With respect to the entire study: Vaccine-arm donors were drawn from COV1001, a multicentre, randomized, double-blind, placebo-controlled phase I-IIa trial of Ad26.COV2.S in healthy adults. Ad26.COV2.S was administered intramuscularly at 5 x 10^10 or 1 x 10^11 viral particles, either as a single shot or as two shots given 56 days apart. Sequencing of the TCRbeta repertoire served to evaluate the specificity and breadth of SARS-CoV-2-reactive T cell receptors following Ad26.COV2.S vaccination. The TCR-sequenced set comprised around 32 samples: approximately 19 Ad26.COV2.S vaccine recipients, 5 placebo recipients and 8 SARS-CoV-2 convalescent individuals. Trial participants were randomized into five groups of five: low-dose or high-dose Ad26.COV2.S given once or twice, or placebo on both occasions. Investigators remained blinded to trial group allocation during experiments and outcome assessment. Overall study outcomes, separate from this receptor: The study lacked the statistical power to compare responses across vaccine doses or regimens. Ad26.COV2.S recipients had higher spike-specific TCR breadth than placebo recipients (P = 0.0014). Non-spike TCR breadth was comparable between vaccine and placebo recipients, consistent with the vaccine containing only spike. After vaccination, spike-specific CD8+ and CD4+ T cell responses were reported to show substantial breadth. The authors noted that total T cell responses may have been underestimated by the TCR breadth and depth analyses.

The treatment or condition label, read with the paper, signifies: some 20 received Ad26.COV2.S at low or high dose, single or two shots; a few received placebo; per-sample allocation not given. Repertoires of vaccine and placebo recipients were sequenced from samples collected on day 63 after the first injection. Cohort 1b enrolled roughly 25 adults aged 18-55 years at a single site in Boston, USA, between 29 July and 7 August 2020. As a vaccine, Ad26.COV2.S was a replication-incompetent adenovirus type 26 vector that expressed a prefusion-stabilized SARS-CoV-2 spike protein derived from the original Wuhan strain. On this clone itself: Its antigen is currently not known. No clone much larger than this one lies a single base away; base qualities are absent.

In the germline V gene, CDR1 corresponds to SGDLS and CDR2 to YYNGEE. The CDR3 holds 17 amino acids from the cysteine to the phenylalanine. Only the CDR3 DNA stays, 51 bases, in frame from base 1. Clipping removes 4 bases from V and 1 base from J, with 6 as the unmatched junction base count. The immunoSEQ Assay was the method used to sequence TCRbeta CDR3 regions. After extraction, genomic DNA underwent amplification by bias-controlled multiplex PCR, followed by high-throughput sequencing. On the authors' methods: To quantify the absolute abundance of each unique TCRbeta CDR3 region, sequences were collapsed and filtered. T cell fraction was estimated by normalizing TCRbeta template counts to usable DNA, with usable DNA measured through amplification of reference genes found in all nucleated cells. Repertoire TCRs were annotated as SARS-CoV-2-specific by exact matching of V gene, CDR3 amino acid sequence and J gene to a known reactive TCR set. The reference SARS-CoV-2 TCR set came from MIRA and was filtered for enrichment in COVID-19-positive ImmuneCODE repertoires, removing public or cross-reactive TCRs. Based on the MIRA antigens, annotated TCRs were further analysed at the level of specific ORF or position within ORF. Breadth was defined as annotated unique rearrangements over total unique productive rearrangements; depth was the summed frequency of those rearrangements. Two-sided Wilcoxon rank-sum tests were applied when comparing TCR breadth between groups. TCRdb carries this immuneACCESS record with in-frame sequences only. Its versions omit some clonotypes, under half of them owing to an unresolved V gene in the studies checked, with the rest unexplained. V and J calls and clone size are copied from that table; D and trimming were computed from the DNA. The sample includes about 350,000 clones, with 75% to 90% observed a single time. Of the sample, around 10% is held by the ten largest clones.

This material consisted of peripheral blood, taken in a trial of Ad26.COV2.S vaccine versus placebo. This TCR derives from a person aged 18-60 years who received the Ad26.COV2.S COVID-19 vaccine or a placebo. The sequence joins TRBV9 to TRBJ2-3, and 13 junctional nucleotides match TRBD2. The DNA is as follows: TGTGCCAGCAGCTTGGCTGGACTAGCGGGAGGCACAGATACGCAGTATTTT. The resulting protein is CASSLAGLAGGTDTQYF.